This entry concerns a single T cell receptor beta chain. Sequenced by immunoSEQ multiplex PCR; TCRdb stores in-frame clones only, minus some. The sample includes roughly 120,000 clones, 88% of them seen just once. The CDR3 runs 13 residues. After removal of 4 bases from V and 7 bases from J, the junction contained 3 bases not matched to a gene. This sample was taken from a study of control samples from healthy donors and cancer patients. The sample taken for sequencing was blood. The receptor was derived from a woman between 65 and 79 years old in good health. The genes are TRBV23-1 and TRBJ1-3; 8 bases are a match to TRBD1. TRBV23-1 is an ORF, and what it does is uncertain. CDR3 coding DNA: TGCGCCAGCAGTCGTGACAGGGGTAACACCATATATTTT. This gives the protein CASSRDRGNTIYF.